This TCR beta chain was observed in a study of blood T cell repertoires in COVID-19. Turning to the study itself: There were acute and convalescent COVID-19 samples, and they came from the United States, Italy and Spain. The analysed material was cDNA or gDNA that came from T cells, B-cell-depleted T cells, or PBMCs.

Germline V lookup: CDR1 MGHDK, CDR2 SYGVNS. The CDR3 has 13 residues. Trimming removed 2 bases at V and 7 bases at J, with 12 bases between. In the study's own analysis: Amplification with reference gene primers provided the estimates of nucleated cell counts. This table comes from immunoSEQ multiplex PCR, and its TCRdb copy is limited to in-frame clones, with some not included. The V and J calls and the clone size are those of that table, but D and trimming were determined from the DNA. The sample holds just over 200,000 clones, roughly 75% seen once. The specimen sequenced was peripheral blood. The rearrangement joins TRBV25-1 to TRBJ2-7, with D perhaps matching TRBD1 (5 bases). This clonotype was obtained from a woman aged 70-85 years with acute or convalescent COVID-19. The CDR3 DNA reads as TGTGCCAGCAGTGAAACTGGGGCCGGTGAGCAGTACTTC. The encoded protein is CASSETGAGEQYF.